The entry below describes one T cell receptor beta chain. The antigen remains unidentified. These data are taken from a study of shared clonotypes between healthy human individuals. Study-level points and caveats: Estimated richness was generally greater in naive than memory subsets.

Here immunoSEQ multiplex PCR was the method, and the copy in TCRdb shows in-frame clones only, minus some. The repertoire holds just over 2,000,000 clones, with 85% to 95% as singletons. Germline lookup yields CDR1 MGHRA and CDR2 YSYEKL. The CDR3 runs 17 residues. Trimming left V 1 base short and J 6 bases short, with 16 bases between. The source material was naive CD4+ T cells sorted from blood. Subset meaning: CD45RA+ positively selected. The receptor's source is a man aged 18-30 years in good health. The chain has TRBV4-1 and TRBJ1-6, with no clear D. The CDR3 protein is CASSQGSVQVPNSPLHF. Written as DNA, the CDR3 is TGCGCCAGCAGCCAAGGGAGTGTTCAGGTCCCTAATTCACCCCTCCACTTT.